The present TCR beta chain was sequenced within a study of metastatic and nonmetastatic thyroid tumors. This clone was counted at least ten times. Every patient was untreated before thyroid surgery. TCRdb used MiXCR to call clones anew from the PCR reads. The table has more than 85,000 clones, 8% to 9.5% seen once; the top ten hold around 8.5%. CDR1 MGHRA and CDR2 YSYEKL come from the germline V gene. The CDR3 sequence is 13 residues long. The V and J ends lost 4 bases and 2 bases respectively, with 9 bases between them. Sequencing was carried out using blood. The V and J genes are TRBV4-1 and TRBJ2-7; no firm D call. This sequence was found in a female donor with papillary thyroid cancer or a benign thyroid nodule (not recorded which). Some clones in this sample may be carry-over from other donors' samples. CDR3 in amino acids: CASSPRSTYEQYF. The DNA for the CDR3 is TGCGCCAGCAGCCCCAGGAGTACCTACGAGCAGTACTTC.